This entry lists 28 T cell receptor beta chains sequenced from one sample in a study of blood T cell repertoires in COVID-19. Sequenced by immunoSEQ multiplex PCR; TCRdb stores in-frame clones only, minus some. The profile shows 200,000 to 250,000 clones, roughly three quarters of them singletons. The material sequenced was peripheral blood. These receptors were obtained from a woman aged 35 to 49 with active or convalescent COVID-19.

This clone was detected many times. The CDR3 spells CASSFGTAKPKETQYF. The CDR3, as DNA: TGCGCCAGCAGCTTCGGGACAGCTAAACCCAAAGAGACCCAGTACTTC. The V call is TRBV5-1, the J call TRBJ2-5; 7 bases match TRBD1. The CDR3 loop spans 16 amino acids. With V trimmed by 2 bases and J by 3 bases, 10 bases remained unmatched. Germline lookup yields CDR1 SGHRS and CDR2 YFSETQ.

The chain uses TRBV11-2 and TRBJ1-6; the match to TRBD1 covers 10 bases. J lost 4 bases, V lost 6 bases, and 6 bases had no gene match. The CDR3 extends over 16 amino acids. Germline CDR1 and CDR2: SGHAT and FQNNGV. The CDR3 DNA reads as TGTGCCAGCAGTACCGGACAGGGGGATTATAATTCACCCCTCCACTTT. Translation: CASSTGQGDYNSPLHF.

The chain combines TRBV18 with TRBJ1-4; 8 bases align to TRBD1. Germline lookup yields CDR1 KGHSH and CDR2 LQKENI. V lost 4 bases, J lost 4 bases, and 2 bases stayed unmatched. The CDR3 has 14 residues. The DNA of the CDR3 is TGTGCCAGCTCACAGGGACAGGATAATGAAAAACTGTTTTTT. This codes for CASSQGQDNEKLFF.

The chain has TRBV5-8 and TRBJ2-1, with D possibly matching TRBD2 (6 bases). Trimming removed 2 bases from V and 3 bases from J, with 12 bases in between. Germline loops: CDR1 SGHTS, CDR2 YDEGEE. There are 15 residues in the CDR3. This CDR3 is CASSLTSLFYNEQFF. CDR3 sequence (DNA): TGTGCCAGCAGCTTAACTAGCCTTTTCTACAATGAGCAGTTCTTC.

This clone has more than one count but fewer than ten. The chain has TRBV7-2 and TRBJ1-5; no definite D call. From germline, CDR1 is SGHTA and CDR2 FQGNSA. The CDR3 has 13 residues. The germline V and J ends were trimmed by 2 bases and 4 bases, with 6 bases remaining between them. The CDR3 region has the DNA TGTGCCAGCAGCTTAAATAAAAATCAGCCCCAGCATTTT. Protein: CASSLNKNQPQHF.

The V call is TRBV9, the J call TRBJ2-1; 7 positions agree with TRBD2. V lost 1 base and J lost 2; bases outside the gene matches: 12. Germline CDR1 reads SGDLS; CDR2 reads YYNGEE. The CDR3 extends over 18 amino acids. This CDR3 is CASSVLGWERGTYNEQFF. The CDR3 coding sequence is TGTGCCAGCAGCGTATTAGGGTGGGAGCGGGGTACCTACAATGAGCAGTTCTTC.

This chain uses TRBV19 with TRBJ1-4, with a weak D call TRBD1 (5 bases). The V gene lost 3 bases and the J gene lost 8 bases, with 13 bases spanning the gap. The germline CDR1 and CDR2 sequences are LNHDA and SQIVND (reference sequence). This CDR3 has 14 amino acids. CDR3 coding DNA: TGTGCCAGTAGTATCCGCCAGGGTGGGGAAAAACTGTTTTTT. It is translated as CASSIRQGGEKLFF.

The J gene is TRBJ1-1, the V gene TRBV5-1; possible D gene TRBD1, 5 bases. CDR1 and CDR2 (germline): SGHRS, YFSETQ. This CDR3 spans 16 amino acids. V was shortened by 4 bases and J by 0 bases, with 16 bases between the two germline ends. CDR3 DNA sequence: TGCGCCAGCAGCGTACAACAGGCGATCATGAACACTGAAGCTTTCTTT. This encodes CASSVQQAIMNTEAFF.

DNA of the CDR3: TGCAGTGCTAGTTCCAGTTCTAACTATGGCTACACCTTC. It is translated as CSASSSSNYGYTF. V gene TRBV20-1 combines with J gene TRBJ1-2, with unresolved D. The CDR3 totals 13 residues. V lost 3 bases, J lost 0 bases, and 8 bases lay in between. Germline CDR1 DFQATT, CDR2 SNEGSKA (reference sequence).

This clone occurred once. Written as DNA, the CDR3 is TGTGCCAGCAGGCCTACAGGTTTTAGCAATCAGCCCCAGCATTTT. Translating it yields CASRPTGFSNQPQHF. The J gene is TRBJ1-5, the V gene TRBV28; tentatively, D is TRBD1 (5 bases). From germline, CDR1 is MDHEN and CDR2 SYDVKM. Trimming removed 6 bases at V and 0 bases at J, with 12 bases between. The CDR3 is 15 amino acids.

This chain uses TRBV6-4 with TRBJ1-2; 8 positions match TRBD1. V was clipped by 4 bases and J by 2 bases; unmatched bases: 6. CDR3 length: 15 amino acids. CDR1 and CDR2 from the germline V gene are MRHNA and SNTAGT. CDR3 coding DNA: TGTGCCAGCAGTGTTGAGACAGGGGACAACTATGGCTACACCTTC. Translation gives CASSVETGDNYGYTF.

The V and J genes are TRBV7-9 and TRBJ2-5; 9 positions agree with TRBD1. This CDR3 has 15 amino acids. The junction had 10 bases not matched to a gene; V was cut back by 4 bases and J by 7 bases. Germline assignment: CDR1 SEHNR and CDR2 FQNEAQ (reference sequence). The CDR3 DNA follows: TGTGCCAGCAGCTACTTCCGGGACAGGGAGGGGACCCAGTACTTC. This encodes CASSYFRDREGTQYF.

V gene TRBV5-4 combines with J gene TRBJ2-5, with 8 bases lining up with TRBD1. Germline V gives CDR1 SGHNT, CDR2 YYREEE (reference sequence). CDR3 length: 13 amino acids. V gave up 1 base and J gave up 5 bases; unmatched junction bases: 1. CDR3 sequence (DNA): TGTGCCAGCAGCTTGAACAGGGGGGAGACCCAGTACTTC. This translates into CASSLNRGETQYF.

V is TRBV24-1 and J is TRBJ1-1; TRBD1 is a possible D gene (6 bases). With 8 bases removed from V and 3 bases from J, the gap between germline ends came to 9 bases. Germline CDR1 and CDR2: KGHDR and SFDVKD. CDR3 size: 12 residues. CDR3 DNA sequence: TGTGCCACCAAGGGGGAGCACACTGAAGCTTTCTTT. Protein: CATKGEHTEAFF.

The chain recombines TRBV7-9 with TRBJ2-3; D ambiguous. Trimming stripped 0 bases from V and 1 base from J, with 5 bases between. The CDR3 spans 14 residues. CDR1 and CDR2 from the germline V gene are SEHNR and FQNEAQ (reference sequence). CDR3 sequence (DNA): TGTGCCAGCAGCTTAGCCTTAGGCACAGATACGCAGTATTTT. Its protein is CASSLALGTDTQYF.

The J gene is TRBJ2-5, the V gene TRBV14; no definite D call. Per germline, CDR1 SGHDN and CDR2 FVKESK. The germline V and J ends were trimmed by 2 bases and 5 bases, with 9 bases remaining between them. This CDR3 contains 13 residues. The DNA of the CDR3 is TGTGCCAGCAGCCAAATCCTGCGGGAGACCCAGTACTTC. Translated, it gives CASSQILRETQYF.

The V gene is TRBV19, the J gene TRBJ1-5; no clear D. Trimming stripped 5 bases from V and 2 bases from J, with 19 bases between. This CDR3 spans 17 amino acids. Germline lookup yields CDR1 LNHDA and CDR2 SQIVND (reference sequence). The CDR3 DNA is TGTGCCAGTAGTCCGACATTCCCGGGGTTCGGCAATCAGCCCCAGCATTTT. It codes for CASSPTFPGFGNQPQHF.

This chain uses TRBV7-9 with TRBJ1-1, with 11 bases matching TRBD1. This CDR3 has 15 amino acids. The junction had 5 bases not matched to a gene; V was cut back by 4 bases and J by 4 bases. Germline loops: CDR1 SEHNR, CDR2 FQNEAQ (reference sequence). CDR3 sequence: CASSYGQGAITEAFF. The CDR3, as DNA: TGTGCCAGCAGCTACGGACAGGGGGCGATCACTGAAGCTTTCTTT.

J is TRBJ2-6 and V is TRBV27, with TRBD2 as a possible D gene (6 bases). Trimming left V 7 bases short and J 2 bases short, with 18 bases between. The CDR3 sequence is 17 residues long. Germline V gene sequence: CDR1 MNHEY, CDR2 SMNVEV (reference sequence). The CDR3 here is CASKWRVGGAGANVLTF. The CDR3 bases are TGTGCCAGCAAATGGCGTGTCGGGGGAGCTGGGGCCAACGTCCTGACTTTC.

The chain has TRBV7-9 and TRBJ1-2; 7 nucleotides agree with TRBD1. The V gene's germline CDR1 is SEHNR and CDR2 FQNEAQ (reference sequence). Trimming at V came to 0 bases and at J to 4 bases, leaving 14 bases not matched to a gene. The CDR3 extends over 18 amino acids. CDR3 sequence (DNA): TGTGCCAGCAGCTTAGCAGGGGGCGGTCAGGGACATTTCTATGGCTACACCTTC. Amino acids: CASSLAGGGQGHFYGYTF.

This CDR3 reads CASSVSGGWGYGYTF. CDR3 nucleotide sequence: TGTGCCAGCAGCGTAAGCGGGGGCTGGGGCTATGGCTACACCTTC. The chain has TRBV5-6 and TRBJ1-2; perhaps TRBD1 as D (6 bases). Germline V lookup: CDR1 SGHDT, CDR2 YYEEEE. The CDR3 covers 15 residues. V was shortened by 4 bases and J by 4 bases, with 17 bases between the two germline ends.

This clone appeared a single time. This rearrangement joins TRBV27 to TRBJ2-6, with TRBD1 as a possible D gene (6 bases). This CDR3 spans 16 amino acids. Germline values: CDR1 MNHEY, CDR2 SMNVEV (reference sequence). V lost 4 bases and J 4 bases, leaving 14 bases between the germline ends. CDR3 bases: TGTGCCAGCAGTTACATACAGGGTGGAGGGGCCAACGTCCTGACTTTC. It specifies CASSYIQGGGANVLTF.

The V and J genes are TRBV11-3 and TRBJ2-2; D possibly corresponds to TRBD1 (5 bases). V was clipped by 5 bases and J by 2 bases, with 12 bases between them. This CDR3 comprises 15 residues. The germline V gene encodes CDR1 SGHNT and CDR2 YENEEA. The CDR3 bases are TGTGCCAGCAGCCCAACAGACAGAAACACCGGGGAGCTGTTTTTT. Its protein product is CASSPTDRNTGELFF.

The V gene is TRBV2, the J gene TRBJ2-7; D gene ambiguous. The V end lost 7 bases, the J end lost 5 bases, and 6 bases lay between the germline ends. CDR3 size: 10 residues. From germline, CDR1 is SNHLY and CDR2 FYNNEI. Written as DNA, the CDR3 is TGTGCCAGCAATCCAAACGAGCAGTACTTC. This sequence encodes CASNPNEQYF.

This clone was seen a few times. The chain recombines TRBV19 with TRBJ1-2; D is possibly TRBD1 (5 bases). CDR3 length: 17 residues. Trimming removed 3 bases from V and 4 bases from J, with 21 bases in between. Germline V CDR1 and CDR2: LNHDA, SQIVND (reference sequence). In DNA, the CDR3 is TGTGCCAGTAGTATCTCGTCCCGGGACTCCAGTATCTATGGCTACACCTTC. Its translation: CASSISSRDSSIYGYTF.

The chain combines TRBV13 with TRBJ1-1, with D possibly being TRBD1 (5 bases). V was cut by 5 bases and J by 5 bases, with 9 bases left in between. Germline loops: CDR1 PRHDT, CDR2 FYEKMQ (reference sequence). The CDR3 loop spans 12 amino acids. The chain's CDR3 is CASSPRVTEAFF. The CDR3 DNA reads TGTGCCAGCAGCCCCAGGGTGACTGAAGCTTTCTTT.

The chain has TRBV19 and TRBJ2-2; the D gene is possibly TRBD2 (6 bases). The V end was cut by 11 bases, the J end by 5 bases, with 15 bases between. The CDR3 extends over 13 amino acids. Germline loops: CDR1 LNHDA, CDR2 SQIVND (reference sequence). For the CDR3, the DNA is TGTGCCCTAGAGGCGGGGTTGACCGGGGAGCTGTTTTTT. It encodes CALEAGLTGELFF.

The chain employs TRBV27 and TRBJ2-3; 8 nucleotides line up with TRBD1. V lost 6 bases to trimming and J lost 6 bases; unmatched junction nucleotides: 17. The CDR3 has 17 amino acids. The germline V gene has CDR1 MNHEY and CDR2 SMNVEV (reference sequence). CDR3 residues: CASRALKWGQEYDTQYF. The CDR3 DNA reads as TGTGCCAGCAGGGCTCTGAAATGGGGACAGGAATATGATACGCAGTATTTT.